Listed here is a single T cell receptor beta chain. The table came from immunoSEQ multiplex PCR; TCRdb's copy has only in-frame clones and leaves some out. The table has 1,100,000 or so clones, about 84% seen once; the top ten hold about 0.52%. This record belongs to a study of shared clonotypes between healthy human individuals. The source of this sequence is a young man in good health. Some clones in this sample may be carry-over from other donors' samples. Material: memory CD4+ T cells from PBMCs. Subset noted: CD45RA-negative fraction.

CDR3 protein: CASSLQGHEQFF. In DNA, the CDR3 is TGTGCCAGCAGCTTACAGGGCCATGAGCAGTTCTTC. The rearrangement joins TRBV7-2 to TRBJ2-1, with D perhaps matching TRBD1 (5 bases). Deletions cut 2 bases from V and 8 bases from J, with 7 bases between. The CDR3 consists of 12 residues. Germline-derived CDR1 and CDR2 are SGHTA and FQGNSA.